Listed here are 27 T cell receptor beta chains from one sample, sequenced in a study of blood T cells in healthy people across ages. Primed by a sample-barcoded 5' primer and a J-beta primer mix, a second PCR proceeded for about 6 to 11 cycles. TCRdb reprocessed the 5' RACE reads via MiXCR and lists one record per CDR3 protein. In the table there are 380,000 or so distinct CDR3 sequences, about half of which are singletons. Sequenced: blood. The receptor set was obtained from a man between 60 and 75 years old in good health.

About this clonotype: The junction does not match germline at one end; this may be a read error. The chain employs TRBV20-1 and TRBJ2-4; D gene ambiguous. This CDR3 spans 14 amino acids. The V gene's germline CDR1 is DFQATT and CDR2 SNEGSKA (reference sequence). CDR3 protein: CSARDVLAKSIQYF. In DNA form, the CDR3 reads TGCAGTGCTAGAGATGTGTTAGCCAAAAGCATTCAGTACTTC.

The rearrangement joins TRBV20-1 to TRBJ2-1, with D perhaps matching TRBD2 (6 bases). The CDR3 extends over 14 amino acids. V shed 5 bases and J shed 4 bases, with 15 bases lying between them. Germline values: CDR1 DFQATT, CDR2 SNEGSKA (reference sequence). CDR3 in amino acids: CSAARAGIYNEQFF. CDR3 sequence (DNA): TGCAGTGCTGCCCGGGCGGGGATTTACAATGAGCAGTTCTTC.

The J gene is TRBJ2-7, the V gene TRBV4-3; TRBD1 matches 7 bases. Germline CDR1 reads LGHNA; CDR2 reads YSLEER. CDR3 length equals 14 residues. V lost 2 bases to trimming and J lost 0 bases; unmatched junction nucleotides: 1. The CDR3 DNA reads TGCGCCAGCAGCCAAACAGGGGTCTCCTACGAGCAGTACTTC. Translating gives CASSQTGVSYEQYF.

On this clonotype itself: Germline is not matched at one junction end, which may reflect a read error. The rearrangement joins TRBV4-2 to TRBJ2-3, with 7 bases identical to TRBD1. Germline values: CDR1 LGHNA, CDR2 YNFKEQ. The CDR3 length is 15 residues. The chain's CDR3 is CASSRQGGGTDTRYF. CDR3 nucleotides: TGTGCCAGCAGCAGACAGGGTGGGGGCACAGATACGCGGTATTTT.

The V gene is TRBV5-1, the J gene TRBJ2-3, with 10 bases matching TRBD1. The trim removed 4 bases at V and 2 bases at J, leaving 7 bases unmatched. The CDR3 consists of 16 residues. The germline V gene encodes CDR1 SGHRS and CDR2 YFSETQ. The CDR3 DNA sequence: TGCGCCAGCAGCCCCGGGACAGGGGCCCACACAGATACGCAGTATTTT. This codes for CASSPGTGAHTDTQYF.

Concerning this clonotype itself: The junction shows a germline mismatch at one end, possibly a read error. The chain recombines TRBV20-1 with TRBJ1-2; TRBD1 matches 11 bases. Germline V gives CDR1 DFQATT, CDR2 SNEGSKA (reference sequence). The CDR3 is 13 residues long. CDR3 nucleotide sequence: TGCAGTGCGAGAGGACAGGGGGCTAGAGGCTACACCTTC. This encodes CSARGQGARGYTF.

This clonotype has ten or more counts. V usage is TRBV24-1 and J usage is TRBJ2-1; possible D gene TRBD2, 6 bases. In germline, CDR1 is KGHDR, CDR2 SFDVKD. There are 14 residues in the CDR3. Trimming left V 6 bases short and J 4 bases short, with 12 bases between. The chain's CDR3 is CATSQRESYNEQFF. CDR3 nucleotides: TGTGCCACCAGTCAACGGGAGTCGTACAATGAGCAGTTCTTC.

This sequence joins TRBV28 and TRBJ2-7; the match to TRBD2 covers 11 bases. Germline V gene sequence: CDR1 MDHEN, CDR2 SYDVKM. V lost 6 bases, J lost 4 bases, and 8 bases stayed unmatched. The CDR3 has 15 amino acids. CDR3 DNA: TGTGCCAGCAGGGGAACTAGCGGGAGTACGTACGAGCAGTACTTC. Translated, it gives CASRGTSGSTYEQYF.

On this clonotype: A much bigger clone sits one base away, suggesting this may be a read error. The V and J genes are TRBV4-2 and TRBJ2-5; the D gene is possibly TRBD1 (6 bases). The CDR3 is made up of 19 amino acids. Trimming took off 0 bases at V and 5 bases at J, with 25 bases between the two ends. Looked up from germline, CDR1 is LGHNA and CDR2 is YNFKEQ. Written as DNA, the CDR3 is TGTGCCAGCAGCCAAGATAGGGGGACGGCAGGGGCCTTGGGGGAGACCCAGTACTTC. Translation: CASSQDRGTAGALGETQYF.

The chain couples TRBV27 to TRBJ2-3, with 10 bases lining up with TRBD2. The V gene end was trimmed by 6 bases and the J gene end by 2 bases; junction bases not matched to a gene: 8. Germline V gene sequence: CDR1 MNHEY, CDR2 SMNVEV (reference sequence). The CDR3 length is 16 residues. The CDR3 DNA reads TGTGCCAGCAGACGGAGAACTAGCGGGACCACAGATACGCAGTATTTT. It is translated as CASRRRTSGTTDTQYF.

The gene calls are TRBV6-5 and TRBJ2-5; D unclear. V lost 2 bases to trimming and J lost 3 bases, with 4 bases between them. This CDR3 spans 12 amino acids. Germline CDR1 and CDR2: MNHEY and SVGAGI. CDR3 bases: TGTGCCAGCAGTTACCCAGAAGAGACCCAGTACTTC. It translates to CASSYPEETQYF.

In DNA, the CDR3 is TGTGCCAGCAGTTACAACGTCAGAAGCGGGAGCTCCTACGAGCAGTACTTC. Amino acid sequence: CASSYNVRSGSSYEQYF. The chain joins TRBV6-2 or TRBV6-3 to TRBJ2-7, with 8 bases that match TRBD2. There are 17 residues in the CDR3. V was pared by 2 bases and J by 0 bases, with 9 bases of the junction left unmatched. The germline CDR1 and CDR2 sequences are MNHEY and SVGEGT.

The chain is built from TRBV7-8 and TRBJ2-5, with 10 bases that match TRBD2. The CDR3 consists of 16 residues. Germline V lookup: CDR1 SGHVS, CDR2 FQNEAQ. V was clipped by 2 bases and J by 4 bases; unmatched bases: 7. The chain's CDR3 is CASSLSTSGTRETQYF. The CDR3 bases are TGTGCCAGCAGCTTATCCACTAGCGGGACGCGAGAGACCCAGTACTTC.

The V gene is TRBV5-1, the J gene TRBJ2-3; the match to TRBD2 covers 15 bases. The V gene's germline CDR1 is SGHRS and CDR2 YFSETQ. This CDR3 region has 17 residues. V lost 4 bases to trimming and J lost 4 bases; unmatched junction nucleotides: 7. The CDR3 region has the DNA TGCGCCAGCAGCCGTGGGACTAGCGGGGGGATGTCAGATACGCAGTATTTT. It yields the protein CASSRGTSGGMSDTQYF. Full variable domain (rest looked up from reference TRBV5-1 and TRBJ2-3): KAGVTQTPRYLIKTRGQQVTLSCSPISGHRSVSWYQQTPGQGLQFLFEYFSETQRNKGNFPGRFSGRQFSNSRSEMNVSTLELGDSALYLCASSRGTSGGMSDTQYFGPGTRLTVL.

The chain combines TRBV6-5 with TRBJ2-3, with TRBD1 matching over 9 bases. The CDR3 sequence is 15 residues long. With V trimmed by 6 bases and J by 5 bases, 9 bases remained unmatched. Per germline, CDR1 MNHEY and CDR2 SVGAGI. This CDR3 is CASSPTGGSGDTQYF. The CDR3 DNA follows: TGTGCCAGCAGCCCTACAGGGGGCTCTGGAGATACGCAGTATTTT.

The chain joins TRBV6-2 or TRBV6-3 to TRBJ2-7; tentative D call: TRBD1 (5 bases). V was trimmed by 8 bases and J by 0 bases, leaving 17 bases between them. The length of the CDR3 is 15 residues. From germline, CDR1 is MNHEY and CDR2 SVGEGT. The CDR3 spells CASSRTRVSSYEQYF. The CDR3 DNA is TGTGCCAGCTCAAGAACCAGGGTTTCCTCCTACGAGCAGTACTTC.

The chain employs TRBV7-2 and TRBJ2-4; 8 nucleotides line up with TRBD2. The CDR3 sequence is 16 residues long. V gave up 5 bases and J gave up 3 bases; unmatched junction bases: 9. Germline CDR1 reads SGHTA; CDR2 reads FQGNSA. CDR3 sequence (DNA): TGTGCCAGCAGCCCTACGGCGGGGGGTGTCAAAAACATTCAGTACTTC. Protein: CASSPTAGGVKNIQYF. The entire variable domain, with the rest obtained from reference TRBV7-2 and TRBJ2-4, is as follows: GAGVSQSPSNKVTEKGKDVELRCDPISGHTALYWYRQSLGQGLEFLIYFQGNSAPDKSGLPSDRFSAERTGGSVSTLTIQRTQQEDSAVYLCASSPTAGGVKNIQYFGAGTRLSVL.

This clonotype was counted at least ten times. A much larger clone sits a single nucleotide away, making a read error possible. DNA of the CDR3: TGTGCCAGCAGTGTGGAGGGTCTGAACACTGAAGCTTTCTTT. Encoded protein: CASSVEGLNTEAFF. This rearrangement joins TRBV27 to TRBJ1-1; D is undetermined. In germline, CDR1 is MNHEY, CDR2 SMNVEV (reference sequence). Trimming left V 5 bases short and J 0 bases short, with 10 bases between. There are 14 residues in the CDR3.

V gene TRBV6-6 combines with J gene TRBJ2-7; 12 positions match TRBD2. V gave up 2 bases and J gave up 0 bases; unmatched junction bases: 2. This CDR3 has 16 residues. From germline, CDR1 is MNHNY and CDR2 SVGAGI (reference sequence). The DNA for the CDR3 is TGTGCCAGCAGTTACGGGACTAGCGGGTACTCCTACGAGCAGTACTTC. As protein: CASSYGTSGYSYEQYF.

The CDR3 protein is CATGTDQETQYF. The CDR3 DNA follows: TGTGCCACCGGGACGGATCAAGAGACCCAGTACTTC. The chain carries TRBV24-1 and TRBJ2-5, with D perhaps assigned TRBD1 or TRBD2 (5 bases each). Germline CDR1 and CDR2: KGHDR and SFDVKD. Deletions cut 9 bases from V and 2 bases from J, with 9 bases between. CDR3 length: 12 residues.

This clonotype was detected ten times or more. The chain links TRBV20-1 to TRBJ1-1; 12 bases are a match to TRBD1. Germline trimming cut 6 bases from V and 1 base from J; bases unmatched to any gene: 3. The CDR3 totals 14 residues. Per germline, CDR1 DFQATT and CDR2 SNEGSKA (reference sequence). The CDR3 nucleotides are TGCAGTGCGGGGGACAGGGGGCGGAACACTGAAGCTTTCTTT. Translated, it gives CSAGDRGRNTEAFF.

This chain uses TRBV20-1 with TRBJ2-1; D is perhaps TRBD1 (5 bases). CDR1 DFQATT and CDR2 SNEGSKA come from the germline V gene (reference sequence). This CDR3 spans 15 amino acids. V was cut by 1 base and J by 0 bases, with 10 bases left in between. CDR3 DNA: TGCAGTGCTAGAGGGGCCCAGGGCTCCTACAATGAGCAGTTCTTC. Translated: CSARGAQGSYNEQFF.

This clonotype came up a few times. The rearrangement uses TRBV6-1 and TRBJ2-4; 8 bases map to TRBD2. The CDR3 runs to 16 residues. Trimming cost V 6 bases and J 5 bases; bases outside gene matches: 12. Germline CDR1 is MNHNS and CDR2 is SASEGT. The CDR3 region is CASSRGGGWLENIQYF. The CDR3 DNA reads TGTGCCAGCAGCCGGGGGGGAGGGTGGTTGGAAAACATTCAGTACTTC.

This chain joins TRBV12-3 or TRBV12-4 and TRBJ2-1, with D possibly matching TRBD2 (6 bases). V was clipped by 3 bases and J by 3 bases, with 12 bases between them. This CDR3 is 15 amino acids long. CDR3 nucleotides: TGTGCCAGCAGTTTCCGGGAGAGCTACTACAATGAGCAGTTCTTC. This codes for CASSFRESYYNEQFF.

This chain connects TRBV25-1 to TRBJ1-2; D remains ambiguous. Trimming pared 1 base from V and 0 bases from J, leaving 6 bases between. The V gene's germline CDR1 is MGHDK and CDR2 SYGVNS. This CDR3 region has 14 residues. CDR3 bases: TGTGCCAGCAGTGAATTCCAGGCTAACTATGGCTACACCTTC. Its translation is CASSEFQANYGYTF.

The table lists this clonotype with many counts. V is TRBV6-5 and J is TRBJ2-5; D uncertain. The V end was cut by 6 bases, the J end by 7 bases, with 15 bases between. This CDR3 has 13 amino acids. Germline assignment: CDR1 MNHEY and CDR2 SVGAGI. CDR3 sequence: CASSSPALGTQYF. CDR3 in DNA: TGTGCCAGCAGCTCCCCGGCCCTGGGGACCCAGTACTTC.

This clonotype was picked up a small number of times. The chain is built from TRBV20-1 and TRBJ1-2; D unresolved. The CDR3 sequence is 13 residues long. The germline V gene has CDR1 DFQATT and CDR2 SNEGSKA (reference sequence). V was clipped by 1 base and J by 7 bases, with 13 bases between them. The CDR3 is CSARAFGSGGYTF. In nucleotides, the CDR3 is TGCAGTGCTAGAGCCTTCGGGAGCGGTGGCTACACCTTC.